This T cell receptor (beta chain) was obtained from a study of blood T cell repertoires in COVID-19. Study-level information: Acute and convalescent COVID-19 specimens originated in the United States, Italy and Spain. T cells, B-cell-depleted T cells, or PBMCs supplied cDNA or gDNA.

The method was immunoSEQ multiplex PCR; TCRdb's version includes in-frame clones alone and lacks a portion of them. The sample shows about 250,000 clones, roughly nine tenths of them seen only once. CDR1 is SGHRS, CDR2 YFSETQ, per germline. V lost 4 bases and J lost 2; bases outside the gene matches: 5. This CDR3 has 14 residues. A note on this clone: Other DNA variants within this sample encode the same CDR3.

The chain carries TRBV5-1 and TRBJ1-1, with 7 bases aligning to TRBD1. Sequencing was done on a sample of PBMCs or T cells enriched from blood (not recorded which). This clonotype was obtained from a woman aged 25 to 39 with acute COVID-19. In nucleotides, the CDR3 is TGCGCCAGCAGCACGGGACAGCTTAACACTGAAGCTTTCTTT. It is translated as CASSTGQLNTEAFF.